This is a list of T cell receptor beta chains from one sample in a study of shared clonotypes between healthy human individuals. Clones were sequenced by immunoSEQ multiplex PCR, and TCRdb holds only the in-frame ones, with some missing. The table includes over 2 million clones, around 92% detected once. Sequenced: naive CD4+ T cells from PBMCs. The receptors derive from a man between 18 and 35 years old in good health. Some clones in this sample may be carry-over from other donors' samples. Each CDR3 is given with its conserved first and last residue. Fields, in order: D gene, V gene, CDR3 protein. The D gene is left open where the match is weak.

TRBD1,TRBV27,CASSPRDRPLHEQYF
-,TRBV28,CASSLNLGSTDTQYF
-,TRBV5-4,CASSPGGGQQKETQYF
-,TRBV7-3,CASSPGTLVFHADTQYF
TRBD2,TRBV7-9,CASSPNSGRALDTQYF
TRBD1,TRBV30,CAWTLQGQAQGYTF
-,TRBV11-3,CASSLVGDTKTQYF
-,TRBV28,CASRIQTVNTGELFF
TRBD2,TRBV5-1,CASSWGTSGNNEQFF
TRBD1,TRBV27,CASSRQGWTEAFF
-,TRBV28,CASSPDRGSGTDTQYF
-,TRBV18,CASSRAEVPETQYF
TRBD1,TRBV28,CASSPTRDRPYEQYF
-,TRBV10-1,CATIGGSPHTDTQYF
-,TRBV19,CASSIDRVAGYGYTF
-,TRBV5-1,CASSLDRNYEQYF
TRBD2,TRBV7-3,CASSLRGSGTDTQYF